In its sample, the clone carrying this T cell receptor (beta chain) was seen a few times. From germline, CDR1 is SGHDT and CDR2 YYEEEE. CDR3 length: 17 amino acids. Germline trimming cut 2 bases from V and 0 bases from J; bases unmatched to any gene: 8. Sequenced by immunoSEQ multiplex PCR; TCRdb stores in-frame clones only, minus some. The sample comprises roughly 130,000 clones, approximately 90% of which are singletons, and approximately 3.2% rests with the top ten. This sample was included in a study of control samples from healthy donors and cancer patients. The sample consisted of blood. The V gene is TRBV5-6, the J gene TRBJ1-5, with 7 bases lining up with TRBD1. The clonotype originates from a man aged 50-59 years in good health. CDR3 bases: TGTGCCAGCAGCTTTGGGGCAGGGGGTTATAGCAATCAGCCCCAGCATTTT. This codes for CASSFGAGGYSNQPQHF.